This TCR beta chain came from a study of T cell changes during pregnancy in multiple sclerosis. Repertoires were generated with immunoSEQ multiplex PCR, while TCRdb's copy carries only in-frame clones and drops some. The table includes tens of thousands of clones, about 85% detected once. Germline V lookup: CDR1 MNHEY, CDR2 SVGAGI. The CDR3 has 13 residues. Trimming left V 4 bases short and J 4 bases short, with 8 bases between. V and J are TRBV6-5 and TRBJ2-1; possibly TRBD2 for D (6 bases). Source: peripheral blood, taken before pregnancy. The TCR sequence derives from a female donor with multiple sclerosis, enrolled in a pregnancy study. CDR3 in amino acids: CASSLREYNEQFF. The CDR3 DNA reads TGTGCCAGCAGTTTGCGGGAATACAATGAGCAGTTCTTC.